One sample yielded the 12 T cell receptor beta chains listed below, sequenced in a study of blood T cell repertoires in COVID-19. The table came from immunoSEQ multiplex PCR; TCRdb's copy has only in-frame clones and leaves some out. The sample includes roughly 57,000 clones, under 85% of them seen just once. The sequencing sample was made of peripheral blood. Receptors were obtained from a man aged 60 to 75 with acute or convalescent COVID-19.

V gene TRBV20-1 combines with J gene TRBJ2-1; D not resolved. The V end was cut by 2 bases, the J end by 5 bases, with 4 bases between. The V gene's germline CDR1 is DFQATT and CDR2 SNEGSKA (reference sequence). The CDR3 runs to 11 residues. The CDR3 DNA is TGCAGTGCTAGACTAAACAATGAGCAGTTCTTC. Its protein is CSARLNNEQFF.

The chain combines TRBV6-1 with TRBJ2-2, with TRBD2 as a possible D gene (6 bases). With 2 bases removed from V and 7 bases from J, the gap between germline ends came to 23 bases. The CDR3 loop spans 18 amino acids. Germline CDR1 and CDR2: MNHNS and SASEGT. The DNA for the CDR3 is TGTGCCAGCAGTGAATCCGTCGTCGGAGGGGAGAGGGGCGGGGAGCTGTTTTTT. Residues: CASSESVVGGERGGELFF.

The V call is TRBV5-1, the J call TRBJ2-7, with no clear D. CDR1 SGHRS and CDR2 YFSETQ come from the germline V gene. Trimming removed 0 bases at V and 6 bases at J, with 7 bases between. The CDR3 is made up of 12 amino acids. The CDR3 loop is CASSLVATEQYF. The CDR3 DNA reads TGCGCCAGCAGCTTGGTGGCCACCGAGCAGTACTTC.

V is TRBV27 and J is TRBJ1-6; D remains ambiguous. Germline V gene sequence: CDR1 MNHEY, CDR2 SMNVEV (reference sequence). Trimming left V 6 bases short and J 7 bases short, with 10 bases between. This CDR3 spans 13 amino acids. CDR3 sequence: CASSIHINSPLHF. CDR3 nucleotide sequence: TGTGCCAGCAGCATACATATCAATTCACCCCTCCACTTT.

This chain joins TRBV2 and TRBJ2-7; a weak D match, TRBD2 (5 bases). Germline V gene sequence: CDR1 SNHLY, CDR2 FYNNEI. This CDR3 has 15 amino acids. Trimming left V 6 bases short and J 2 bases short, with 17 bases between. The CDR3 region has the DNA TGTGCCAGCAGAGCGGTGGCGCACTCCGCCTACGAGCAGTACTTC. It yields the protein CASRAVAHSAYEQYF.

The genes are TRBV7-2 and TRBJ1-6; D remains unclear. The germline CDR1 and CDR2 sequences are SGHTA and FQGNSA. Trimming removed 8 bases from V and 0 bases from J, with 14 bases in between. The length of the CDR3 is 16 residues. The CDR3 loop is CASSLESSSYNSPLHF. In DNA, the CDR3 is TGTGCCAGCTCCTTAGAGTCTAGCTCCTATAATTCACCCCTCCACTTT.

The chain is built from TRBV7-3 and TRBJ2-7; D might be TRBD2 (7 bases). Germline CDR1 is SGHTA and CDR2 is FQGTGA. V was trimmed by 6 bases and J by 11 bases, leaving 20 bases between them. CDR3 length equals 13 residues. CDR3 sequence reads: CASSEAPGGAEYF. The DNA for the CDR3 is TGTGCCAGCAGTGAGGCCCCTGGGGGGGCGGAGTACTTC. Together with reference TRBV7-3 and TRBJ2-7, the CDR3 gives the full variable domain: GAGVSQTPSNKVTEKGKYVELRCDPISGHTALYWYRQSLGQGPEFLIYFQGTGAADDSGLPNDRFFAVRPEGSVSTLKIQRTERGDSAVYLCASSEAPGGAEYFGPGTRLTVT.

This chain uses TRBV5-1 with TRBJ2-2; maybe TRBD1 (6 bases). CDR1 and CDR2 from the germline V gene are SGHRS and YFSETQ. V lost 0 bases, J lost 3 bases, and 9 bases lay in between. This CDR3 has 15 residues. The CDR3 reads CASSLAAGDTGELFF. Written as DNA, the CDR3 is TGCGCCAGCAGCTTGGCTGCAGGGGACACCGGGGAGCTGTTTTTT.

This chain links TRBV27 with TRBJ1-5, with a weak D call TRBD1 (6 bases). The germline CDR1 and CDR2 sequences are MNHEY and SMNVEV (reference sequence). The CDR3 loop spans 14 amino acids. The V and J ends lost 8 bases and 7 bases respectively, with 18 bases between them. The CDR3 DNA follows: TGTGCCAGCGGGAGCGGGGGCCAGTACCAGCCCCAGCATTTT. Its protein product is CASGSGGQYQPQHF.

The J gene is TRBJ1-6, the V gene TRBV15; D remains ambiguous. The CDR3 is made up of 13 amino acids. Trimming took off 9 bases at V and 7 bases at J, with 13 bases between the two ends. Germline V CDR1 and CDR2: LNHNV, YYDKDF (reference sequence). CDR3 amino acids: CATSGPRNSPLHF. CDR3 DNA: TGTGCCACGAGCGGGCCACGGAATTCACCCCTCCACTTT.

The genes are TRBV19 and TRBJ1-2, with TRBD1 matching over 10 bases. Germline trimming cut 5 bases from V and 6 bases from J; bases unmatched to any gene: 6. Per germline, CDR1 LNHDA and CDR2 SQIVND (reference sequence). The CDR3 totals 14 residues. The CDR3, as DNA: TGTGCCAGTAGTCTTACCGGGACAGGGGATGGCTACACCTTC. Translation gives CASSLTGTGDGYTF.

The chain employs TRBV4-1 and TRBJ2-5; 9 bases fit TRBD2. Germline V gene lookup returns CDR1 MGHRA and CDR2 YSYEKL. This CDR3 has 16 amino acids. Trimming removed 5 bases from V and 5 bases from J; junction bases left unmatched: 12. The CDR3: CASSGQRGAGMETQYF. In nucleotides, the CDR3 is TGCGCCAGCAGCGGGCAGCGGGGGGCCGGTATGGAGACCCAGTACTTC.